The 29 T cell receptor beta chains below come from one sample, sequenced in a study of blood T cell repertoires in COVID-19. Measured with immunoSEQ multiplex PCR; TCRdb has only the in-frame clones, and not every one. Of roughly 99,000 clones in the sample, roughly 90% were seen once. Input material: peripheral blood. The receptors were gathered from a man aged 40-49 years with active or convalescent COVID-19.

The CDR3 loop reads CATLDRVGVGEKLFF. DNA for the CDR3: TGTGCCACCCTAGACAGGGTGGGAGTGGGTGAAAAACTGTTTTTT. V usage is TRBV2 and J usage is TRBJ1-4; 7 positions match TRBD1. Germline V CDR1 and CDR2: SNHLY, FYNNEI. The CDR3 is 15 amino acids. Unmatched junction bases numbered 15, after V lost 10 bases and J lost 7 bases.

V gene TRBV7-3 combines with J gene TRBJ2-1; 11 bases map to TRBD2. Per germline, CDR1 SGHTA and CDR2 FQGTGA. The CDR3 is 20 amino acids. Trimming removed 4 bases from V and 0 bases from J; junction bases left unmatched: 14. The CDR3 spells CASSSTGTSGYSSSYNEQFF. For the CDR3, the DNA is TGTGCCAGCAGCTCTACCGGGACTAGCGGTTATTCTAGCTCCTACAATGAGCAGTTCTTC.

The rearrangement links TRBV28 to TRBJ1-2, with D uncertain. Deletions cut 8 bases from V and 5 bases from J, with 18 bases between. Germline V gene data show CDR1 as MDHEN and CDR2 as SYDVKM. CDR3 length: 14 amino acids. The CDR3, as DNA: TGTGCCAGCCTGGGGAGGCGGACGGCATATGGCTACACCTTC. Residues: CASLGRRTAYGYTF.

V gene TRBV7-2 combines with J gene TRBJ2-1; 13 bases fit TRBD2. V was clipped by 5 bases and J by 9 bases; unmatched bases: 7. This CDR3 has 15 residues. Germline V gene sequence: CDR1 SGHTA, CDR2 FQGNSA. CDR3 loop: CASSTRTSGRREQFF. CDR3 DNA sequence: TGTGCCAGCAGCACACGGACTAGCGGGAGACGTGAGCAGTTCTTC.

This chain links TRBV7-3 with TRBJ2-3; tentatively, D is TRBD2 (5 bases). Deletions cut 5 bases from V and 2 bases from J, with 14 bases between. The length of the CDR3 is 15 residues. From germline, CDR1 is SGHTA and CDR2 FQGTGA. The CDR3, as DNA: TGTGCCAGCAGCCCAAGCCTGGACTTCACAGATACGCAGTATTTT. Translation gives CASSPSLDFTDTQYF.

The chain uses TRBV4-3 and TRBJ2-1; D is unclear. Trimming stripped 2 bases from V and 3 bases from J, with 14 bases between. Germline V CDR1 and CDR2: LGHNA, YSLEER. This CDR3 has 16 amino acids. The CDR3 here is CASSQKWYGFYNEQFF. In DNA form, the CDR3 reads TGCGCCAGCAGCCAAAAGTGGTACGGTTTCTACAATGAGCAGTTCTTC.

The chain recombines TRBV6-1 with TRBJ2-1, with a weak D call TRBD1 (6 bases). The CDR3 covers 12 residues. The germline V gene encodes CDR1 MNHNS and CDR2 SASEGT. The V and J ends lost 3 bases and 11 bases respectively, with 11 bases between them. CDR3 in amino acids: CASSEVQGKQFF. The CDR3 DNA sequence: TGTGCCAGCAGTGAGGTTCAGGGGAAGCAGTTCTTC.

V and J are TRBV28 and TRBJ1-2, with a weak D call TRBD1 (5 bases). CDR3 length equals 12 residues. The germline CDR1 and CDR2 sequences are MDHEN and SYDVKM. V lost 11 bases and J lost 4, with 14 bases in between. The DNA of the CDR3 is TGTGCCGGGGGGACGTCAAGCTATGGCTACACCTTC. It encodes CAGGTSSYGYTF.

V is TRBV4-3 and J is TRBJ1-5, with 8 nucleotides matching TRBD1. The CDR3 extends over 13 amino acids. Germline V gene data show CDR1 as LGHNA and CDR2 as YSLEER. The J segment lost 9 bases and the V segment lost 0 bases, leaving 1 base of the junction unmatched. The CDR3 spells CASSQEQGGPQHF. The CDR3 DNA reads TGCGCCAGCAGCCAAGAACAGGGGGGGCCCCAGCATTTT.

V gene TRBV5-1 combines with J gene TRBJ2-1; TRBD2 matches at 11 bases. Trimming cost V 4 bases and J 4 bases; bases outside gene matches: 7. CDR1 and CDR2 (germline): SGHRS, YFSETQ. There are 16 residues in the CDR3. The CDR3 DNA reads TGCGCCAGCAGCCCAACACCTAGCGGGGGGTACAATGAGCAGTTCTTC. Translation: CASSPTPSGGYNEQFF.

The CDR3: CASSAGLTNEQFF. For the CDR3, the DNA is TGCGCCAGCAGCGCGGGATTGACGAATGAGCAGTTCTTC. V and J are TRBV4-1 and TRBJ2-1; the D gene is possibly TRBD2 (6 bases). CDR1 MGHRA and CDR2 YSYEKL come from the germline V gene. The CDR3 is 13 amino acids. The V end lost 5 bases, the J end lost 7 bases, and 12 bases lay between the germline ends.

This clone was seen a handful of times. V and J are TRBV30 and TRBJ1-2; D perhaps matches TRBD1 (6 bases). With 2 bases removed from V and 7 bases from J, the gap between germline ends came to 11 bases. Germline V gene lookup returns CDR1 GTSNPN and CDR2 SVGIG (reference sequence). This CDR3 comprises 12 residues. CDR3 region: CAWSQGLSGYTF. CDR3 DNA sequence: TGTGCCTGGAGTCAGGGGCTGAGTGGCTACACCTTC.

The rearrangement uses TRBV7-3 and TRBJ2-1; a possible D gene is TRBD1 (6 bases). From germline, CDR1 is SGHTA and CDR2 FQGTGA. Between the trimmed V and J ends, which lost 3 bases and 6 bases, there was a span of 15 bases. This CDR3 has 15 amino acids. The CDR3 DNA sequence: TGTGCCAGCAGCTTCGGCTGGTCAGGGGCCAATGAGCAGTTCTTC. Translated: CASSFGWSGANEQFF.

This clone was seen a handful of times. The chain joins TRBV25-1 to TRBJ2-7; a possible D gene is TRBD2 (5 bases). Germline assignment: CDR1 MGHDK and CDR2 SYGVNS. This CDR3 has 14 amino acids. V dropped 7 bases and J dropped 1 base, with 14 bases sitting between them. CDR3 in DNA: TGTGCCAGCACCGAGGGAGCTGGGTCCTACGAGCAGTACTTC. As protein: CASTEGAGSYEQYF.

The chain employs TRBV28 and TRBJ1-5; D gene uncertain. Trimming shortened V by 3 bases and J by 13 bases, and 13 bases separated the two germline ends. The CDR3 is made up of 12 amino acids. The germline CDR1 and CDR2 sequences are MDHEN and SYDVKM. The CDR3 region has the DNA TGTGCCAGCAGTTTGAGGTTAGGCCTTCAGCATTTT. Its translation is CASSLRLGLQHF.

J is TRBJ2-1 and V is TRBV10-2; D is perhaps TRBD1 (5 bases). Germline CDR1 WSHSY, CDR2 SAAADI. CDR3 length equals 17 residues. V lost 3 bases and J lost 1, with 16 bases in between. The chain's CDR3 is CASSESLQETSYNEQFF. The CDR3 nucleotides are TGCGCCAGCAGTGAAAGCCTACAGGAGACTTCCTACAATGAGCAGTTCTTC.

The CDR3 sequence: CASSLEARVDEKLFF. CDR3 in DNA: TGTGCCAGCAGCTTAGAGGCCCGGGTAGATGAAAAACTGTTTTTT. This chain uses TRBV7-9 with TRBJ1-4; D is unclear. The V end was cut by 1 base, the J end by 6 bases, with 12 bases between. Germline loops: CDR1 SEHNR, CDR2 FQNEAQ (reference sequence). This CDR3 region has 15 residues.

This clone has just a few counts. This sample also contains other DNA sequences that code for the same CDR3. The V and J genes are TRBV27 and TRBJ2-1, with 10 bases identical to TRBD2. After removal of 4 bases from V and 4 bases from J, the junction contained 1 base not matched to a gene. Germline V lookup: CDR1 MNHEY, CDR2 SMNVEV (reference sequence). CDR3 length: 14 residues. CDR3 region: CASSSGLAYNEQFF. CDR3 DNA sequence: TGTGCCAGCAGTTCGGGACTAGCGTACAATGAGCAGTTCTTC.

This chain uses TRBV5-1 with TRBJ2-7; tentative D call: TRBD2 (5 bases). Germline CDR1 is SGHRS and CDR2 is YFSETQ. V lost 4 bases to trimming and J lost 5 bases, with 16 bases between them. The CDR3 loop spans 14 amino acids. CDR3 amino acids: CASSLQLGSDEQYF. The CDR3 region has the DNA TGCGCCAGCAGCCTCCAGTTGGGTAGCGACGAGCAGTACTTC.

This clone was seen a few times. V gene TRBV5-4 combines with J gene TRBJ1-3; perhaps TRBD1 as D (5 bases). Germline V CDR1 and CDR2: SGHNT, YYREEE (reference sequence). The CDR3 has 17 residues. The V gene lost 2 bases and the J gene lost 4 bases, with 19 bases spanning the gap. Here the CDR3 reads CASSFAFGTEGGNTIYF. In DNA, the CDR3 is TGTGCCAGCAGCTTCGCTTTTGGGACTGAAGGGGGAAACACCATATATTTT.

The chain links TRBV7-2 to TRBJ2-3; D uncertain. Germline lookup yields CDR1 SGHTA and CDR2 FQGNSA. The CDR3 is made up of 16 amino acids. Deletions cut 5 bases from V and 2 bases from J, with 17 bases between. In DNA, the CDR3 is TGTGCCAGCAGCCCTATCTTGACTTCCGTCACAGATACGCAGTATTTT. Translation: CASSPILTSVTDTQYF.

CDR3 in amino acids: CASSPQGPQNTGELFF. The CDR3 DNA is TGTGCCAGCAGCCCCCAGGGTCCGCAGAACACCGGGGAGCTGTTTTTT. V and J are TRBV7-9 and TRBJ2-2, with D perhaps matching TRBD1 (5 bases). The CDR3 consists of 16 residues. V was clipped by 5 bases and J by 1 base, with 14 bases between them. In germline, CDR1 is SEHNR, CDR2 FQNEAQ (reference sequence).

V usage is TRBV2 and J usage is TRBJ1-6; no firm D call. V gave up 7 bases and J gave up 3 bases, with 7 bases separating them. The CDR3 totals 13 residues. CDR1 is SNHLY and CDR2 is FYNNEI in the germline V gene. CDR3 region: CASKTGYNSPLHF. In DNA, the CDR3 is TGTGCCAGCAAAACTGGCTATAATTCACCCCTCCACTTT.

The CDR3 loop is CASSEASGGRQPQHF. CDR3 DNA sequence: TGTGCCAGCAGTGAAGCATCGGGGGGACGGCAGCCCCAGCATTTT. The chain is built from TRBV6-1 and TRBJ1-5; TRBD1 is a possible D gene (5 bases). The CDR3 is 15 amino acids. Trimming pared 0 bases from V and 7 bases from J, leaving 13 bases between. Per the germline V gene, CDR1 is MNHNS and CDR2 is SASEGT.

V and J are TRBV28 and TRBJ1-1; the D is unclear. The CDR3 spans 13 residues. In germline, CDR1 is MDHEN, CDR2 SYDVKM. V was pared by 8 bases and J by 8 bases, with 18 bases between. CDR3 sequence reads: CASGTPAGTEAFF. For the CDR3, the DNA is TGTGCCAGCGGTACCCCCGCAGGAACCGAAGCTTTCTTT.

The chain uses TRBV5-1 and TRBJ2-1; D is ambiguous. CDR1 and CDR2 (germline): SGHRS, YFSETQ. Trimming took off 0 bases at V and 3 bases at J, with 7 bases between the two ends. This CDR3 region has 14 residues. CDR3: CASSLVGLYNEQFF. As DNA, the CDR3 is TGCGCCAGCAGCTTGGTGGGCCTCTACAATGAGCAGTTCTTC.

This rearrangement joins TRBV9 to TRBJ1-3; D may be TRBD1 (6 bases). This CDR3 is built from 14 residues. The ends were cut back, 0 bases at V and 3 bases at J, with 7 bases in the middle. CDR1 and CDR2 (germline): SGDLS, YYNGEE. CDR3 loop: CASSVEGVGNTIYF. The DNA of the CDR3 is TGTGCCAGCAGCGTAGAGGGGGTTGGAAACACCATATATTTT.

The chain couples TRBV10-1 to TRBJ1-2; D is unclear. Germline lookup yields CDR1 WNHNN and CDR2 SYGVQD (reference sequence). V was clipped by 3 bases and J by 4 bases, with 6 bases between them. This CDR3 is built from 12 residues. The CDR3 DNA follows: TGCGCCAGCAGTGATGGGCGCTATGGCTACACCTTC. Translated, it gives CASSDGRYGYTF.

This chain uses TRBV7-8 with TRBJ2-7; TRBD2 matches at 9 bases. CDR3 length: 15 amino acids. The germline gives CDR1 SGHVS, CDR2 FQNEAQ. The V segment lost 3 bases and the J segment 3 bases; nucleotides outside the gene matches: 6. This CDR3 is CASSFSGRGFYEQYF. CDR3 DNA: TGTGCCAGCAGCTTTAGCGGGAGAGGATTCTACGAGCAGTACTTC.